The clone carrying this TCR beta chain was counted a few times. The target antigen is unknown. Germline V gives CDR1 SEHNR, CDR2 FQNEAQ (reference sequence). This CDR3 spans 15 amino acids. V lost 5 bases and J lost 4; bases outside the gene matches: 9. Treatment given: oral pan-JAK inhibitor, 5-10 mg twice daily. cDNA reverse transcribed from extracted RNA served as the sequencing template. Method: immunoSEQ multiplex PCR; TCRdb's copy keeps in-frame clones and lacks some. The data hold 70,000 or so clones, with 29% observed a single time. The sample belongs to a study of CD8+ T cells in alopecia areata. The study, taken as a whole, reports: Normal skin contains resident alphabeta T cells, and these are also sequenced in scalp samples. For lesional scalp, especially alopecia totalis/universalis, clonality was higher than in normal scalp. Treatment with tofacitinib significantly lowered scalp clonality and reduced expanded CD8+ clones among the top 100.

The genes are TRBV7-9 and TRBJ2-7; TRBD2 agrees at 9 bases. The sample in question was CD8+ T cells sorted from blood, obtained at week 4, from a patient treated with tofacitinib. This clonotype originated in a human donor with alopecia areata. The CDR3 spells CASSSPVSGRYEQYF. CDR3 DNA sequence: TGTGCCAGCAGCAGCCCTGTCAGCGGGAGGTACGAGCAGTACTTC.